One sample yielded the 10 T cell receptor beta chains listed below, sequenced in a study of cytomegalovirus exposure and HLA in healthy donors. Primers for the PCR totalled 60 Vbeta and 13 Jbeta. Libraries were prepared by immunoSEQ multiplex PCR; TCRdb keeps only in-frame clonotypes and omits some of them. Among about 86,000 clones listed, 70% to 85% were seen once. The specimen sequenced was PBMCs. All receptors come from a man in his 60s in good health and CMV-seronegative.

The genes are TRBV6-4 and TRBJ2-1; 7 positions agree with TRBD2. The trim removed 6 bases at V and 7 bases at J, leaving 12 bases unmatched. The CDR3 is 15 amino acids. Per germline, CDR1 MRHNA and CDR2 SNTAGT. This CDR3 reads CASRLESGAHNEQFF. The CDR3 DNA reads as TGTGCCAGCAGACTAGAGAGCGGGGCCCATAATGAGCAGTTCTTC.

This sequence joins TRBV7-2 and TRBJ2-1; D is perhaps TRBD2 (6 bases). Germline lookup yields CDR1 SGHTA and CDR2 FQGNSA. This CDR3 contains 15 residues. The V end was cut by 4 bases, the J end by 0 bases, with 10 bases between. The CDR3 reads CASSSWGVSYNEQFF. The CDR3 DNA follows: TGTGCCAGCAGCTCGTGGGGGGTCTCCTACAATGAGCAGTTCTTC.

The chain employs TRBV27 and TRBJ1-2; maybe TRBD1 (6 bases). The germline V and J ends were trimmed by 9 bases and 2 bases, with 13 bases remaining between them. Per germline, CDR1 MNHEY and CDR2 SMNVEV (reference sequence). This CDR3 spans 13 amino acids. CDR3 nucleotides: TGTGCCAGTATGAAGACAGGAAACTATGGCTACACCTTC. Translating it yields CASMKTGNYGYTF.

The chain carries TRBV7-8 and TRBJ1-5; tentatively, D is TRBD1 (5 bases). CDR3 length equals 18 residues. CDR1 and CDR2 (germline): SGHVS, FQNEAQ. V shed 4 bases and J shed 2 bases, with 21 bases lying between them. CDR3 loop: CASSSHRVPGVGNQPQHF. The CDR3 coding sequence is TGTGCCAGCAGCTCCCATCGGGTCCCGGGGGTTGGCAATCAGCCCCAGCATTTT.

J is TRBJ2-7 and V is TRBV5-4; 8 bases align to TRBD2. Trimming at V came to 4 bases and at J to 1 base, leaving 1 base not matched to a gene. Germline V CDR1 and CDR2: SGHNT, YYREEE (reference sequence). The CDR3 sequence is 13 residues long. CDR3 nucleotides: TGTGCCAGCAGCCGCGGGGGGTCCTACGAGCAGTACTTC. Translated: CASSRGGSYEQYF.

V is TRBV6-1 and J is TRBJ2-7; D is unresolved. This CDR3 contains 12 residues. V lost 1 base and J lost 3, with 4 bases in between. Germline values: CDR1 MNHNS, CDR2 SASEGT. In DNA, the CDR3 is TGTGCCAGCAGTGAAGACAACTACGAGCAGTACTTC. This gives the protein CASSEDNYEQYF.

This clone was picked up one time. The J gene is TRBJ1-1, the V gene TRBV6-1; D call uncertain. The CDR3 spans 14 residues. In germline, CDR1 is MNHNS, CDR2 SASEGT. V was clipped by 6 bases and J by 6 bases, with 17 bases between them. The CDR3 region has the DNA TGTGCCAGCAGCCGGGGTCGGGCGCCGGCTGAAGCTTTCTTT. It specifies CASSRGRAPAEAFF.

CDR3 sequence reads: CASSPTTAYGYTF. The CDR3 DNA reads as TGCGCCAGCAGCCCGACGACAGCCTACGGCTACACCTTC. The chain combines TRBV4-3 with TRBJ1-2; the D gene is possibly TRBD1 (5 bases). In germline, CDR1 is LGHNA, CDR2 YSLEER. The CDR3 runs to 13 residues. V was pared by 4 bases and J by 8 bases, with 14 bases between.

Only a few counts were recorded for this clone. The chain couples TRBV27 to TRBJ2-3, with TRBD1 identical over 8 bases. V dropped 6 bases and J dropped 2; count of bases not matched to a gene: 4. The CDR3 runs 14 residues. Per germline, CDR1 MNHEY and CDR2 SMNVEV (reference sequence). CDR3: CASSLTGATDTQYF. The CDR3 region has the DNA TGTGCCAGCAGCTTGACAGGGGCCACAGATACGCAGTATTTT.

CDR3 loop: CASSYNRENTEAFF. In DNA form, the CDR3 reads TGTGCCAGCAGTTACAACAGGGAGAACACTGAAGCTTTCTTT. The chain combines TRBV6-5 with TRBJ1-1, with D tentatively TRBD1 (6 bases). Trimming left V 2 bases short and J 1 base short, with 8 bases between. Germline V CDR1 and CDR2: MNHEY, SVGAGI. The CDR3 length is 14 residues.